What follows are 5 T cell receptor beta chains derived from one specimen sequenced in a study of T cells after yellow fever vaccination. TCRdb reanalysed the 5' RACE reads using MiXCR and keeps one entry per CDR3 protein. The data contain hundreds of thousands of distinct CDR3 sequences, 17% of them seen just once; the ten biggest clones take up approximately 15%. Sample: PBMCs, taken 5 to 6 days after the first yellow fever vaccination. The source is a man in his late teens or twenties who received the YFV17D yellow fever vaccine.

The CDR3 reads CASSTQGAGGYTF. CDR3 sequence (DNA): TGTGCCAGTAGTACGCAGGGGGCCGGAGGCTACACCTTC. The chain uses TRBV19 and TRBJ1-2; 8 bases are a match to TRBD1. Losses at the gene ends were 4 bases for V and 8 bases for J; bases not matched to a gene: 6. Germline V gives CDR1 LNHDA, CDR2 SQIVND (reference sequence). This CDR3 contains 13 residues.

The chain joins TRBV4-3 to TRBJ2-1; D is unresolved. Trimming removed 1 base at V and 9 bases at J, with 7 bases between. CDR1 is LGHNA, CDR2 YSLEER, per germline. CDR3 length: 12 amino acids. CDR3 coding DNA: TGCGCCAGCAGCCAAGGGATAATTGAGCAGTTCTTC. Residues: CASSQGIIEQFF.

The chain links TRBV7-2 to TRBJ2-3; weak D call: TRBD2 (6 bases). V gave up 8 bases and J gave up 4 bases, with 19 bases separating them. Germline V gene data show CDR1 as SGHTA and CDR2 as FQGNSA. The CDR3 consists of 15 residues. CDR3 residues: CASARGWGRADTQYF. The CDR3 DNA sequence: TGTGCCAGCGCCCGGGGGTGGGGCCGGGCAGATACGCAGTATTTT. Supplemented by reference TRBV7-2 and TRBJ2-3, the full variable domain reads GAGVSQSPSNKVTEKGKDVELRCDPISGHTALYWYRQSLGQGLEFLIYFQGNSAPDKSGLPSDRFSAERTGGSVSTLTIQRTQQEDSAVYLCASARGWGRADTQYFGPGTRLTVL.

In this sample, this clonotype turned up a few times. The V call is TRBV10-3, the J call TRBJ2-1; D possibly corresponds to TRBD1 (6 bases). From germline, CDR1 is ENHRY and CDR2 SYGVKD. CDR3 size: 14 residues. The V end lost 7 bases, the J end lost 5 bases, and 15 bases lay between the germline ends. CDR3 coding DNA: TGTGCCATCACCCGGGCAGGGGACGACAATGAGCAGTTCTTC. Residues: CAITRAGDDNEQFF.

J is TRBJ2-5 and V is TRBV4-1, with D possibly TRBD1 on 5 matching bases. V was shortened by 3 bases and J by 5 bases, with 10 bases between the two germline ends. This CDR3 has 13 amino acids. Germline V gene data show CDR1 as MGHRA and CDR2 as YSYEKL. CDR3 sequence (DNA): TGCGCCAGCAGCCAGCAGGGATTGGAGACCCAGTACTTC. Its translation is CASSQQGLETQYF.